A selection of T cell receptor beta chains follows, all from one sample in a study of CD8 T cells in Susac syndrome. TCRdb passed the immunoSEQ multiplex PCR reads through MiXCR, listing each CDR3 protein once. Found here are about 140,000 distinct CDR3 sequences, around 95% of them singletons; the top ten hold approximately 0.08%. Sequenced input: CD4+ T cells from PBMCs. The receptors were gathered from a human donor with Susac syndrome. CDR3s include the opening cysteine and the closing phenylalanine or tryptophan.

v_call	j_call	cdr3_aa
TRBV20-1	TRBJ2-5	CSATDRGAWETQYF
TRBV6-5	TRBJ2-3	CASARAGTDTQYF
TRBV20-1	TRBJ2-3	CSVTRLGGSSTDTQYF
TRBV20-1	TRBJ2-5	CSASHGTPKGETQYF
TRBV20-1	TRBJ2-7	CSAIDRDYEQYF
TRBV6-5	TRBJ2-7	CASTKDQTTHEQYF
TRBV4-1	TRBJ1-2	CASRHASTERGGYTF
TRBV25-1	TRBJ2-3	CASPVADTQYF
TRBV5-1	TRBJ2-1	CASSLDWGSSYNEQFF
TRBV24-1	TRBJ1-2	CATMDVGGYTF
TRBV9	TRBJ1-5	CASSVGWNQPQHF
TRBV3-1	TRBJ2-4	CASSGGHSKNIQYF
TRBV20-1	TRBJ2-7	CSARQGLNYEQYF
TRBV12-3/TRBV12-4	TRBJ1-1	CASSWRQTVFF
TRBV12-3/TRBV12-4	TRBJ1-1	CASSAHRGYTEAFF
TRBV12-3/TRBV12-4	TRBJ1-2	CASSEGQGSRGYTF
TRBV19	TRBJ2-7	CASSIGLANPYEQYF
TRBV10-3	TRBJ2-2	CAISETVTGGTGELFF